This T cell receptor (beta chain) comes out of a study of blood T cell repertoires in COVID-19. In this sample, this clone turned up a few times. The CDR3 is made up of 16 amino acids. With V trimmed by 1 base and J by 3 bases, 8 bases remained unmatched. CDR1 and CDR2 from the germline V gene are LGHNA and YNFKEQ. Here immunoSEQ multiplex PCR was the method, and the copy in TCRdb shows in-frame clones only, minus some. The sample holds 96,000 or so clones, around 81% seen once. The sequence derives from a man of 80 years or more with COVID-19, enrolled during active disease. The J gene is TRBJ2-5, the V gene TRBV4-2; 7 positions match TRBD2. The sequencing sample was made of peripheral blood. DNA of the CDR3: TGTGCCAGCAGCCAAGCCCCTGCGGGGGTTAAAGAGACCCAGTACTTC. Its protein product is CASSQAPAGVKETQYF.